The 22 T cell receptor beta chains in this list originate from one sample, sequenced in a study of beta chain features in type 1 diabetes. Antigens of these TCRs are unknown. The study's findings and limits: Significant though moderate, a shortening of TCRB CDR3s appeared in all four CD4+ subsets of Type 1 diabetes patients.

Expressed TCRB transcripts were sequenced after all isolated RNA was converted to cDNA. Method: immunoSEQ multiplex PCR; TCRdb's copy keeps in-frame clones and lacks some. The sample lists hundreds of thousands of clones, 13% seen once, with approximately 0.02% in the top ten. The sample was naive CD4+ T cells from blood. These receptors all stem from a man aged 18 to 29 with type 1 diabetes.

The V gene is TRBV5-1, the J gene TRBJ1-5, with D tentatively TRBD1 (6 bases). Trimming shortened V by 1 base and J by 6 bases, and 11 bases separated the two germline ends. Germline assignment: CDR1 SGHRS and CDR2 YFSETQ. The length of the CDR3 is 14 residues. The CDR3 reads CASSLLGAGQPQHF. The CDR3 DNA follows: TGCGCCAGCAGCTTGTTGGGGGCGGGTCAGCCCCAGCATTTT. The whole variable domain, remainder taken from reference TRBV5-1 and TRBJ1-5, is KAGVTQTPRYLIKTRGQQVTLSCSPISGHRSVSWYQQTPGQGLQFLFEYFSETQRNKGNFPGRFSGRQFSNSRSEMNVSTLELGDSALYLCASSLLGAGQPQHFGDGTRLSIL.

This clone was observed a few times. Other nucleotide sequences in the sample specify the same CDR3. The gene calls are TRBV7-8 and TRBJ2-7, with D possibly being TRBD1 (5 bases). V dropped 5 bases and J dropped 2 bases, with 10 bases sitting between them. This CDR3 has 13 residues. CDR1 and CDR2 (germline): SGHVS, FQNEAQ. This CDR3 is CASSLDRAYEQYF. The DNA of the CDR3 is TGTGCCAGCAGCCTTGACAGAGCCTACGAGCAGTACTTC.

The J gene is TRBJ2-1, the V gene TRBV28; 8 bases align to TRBD1. CDR1 MDHEN and CDR2 SYDVKM come from the germline V gene. The CDR3 contains 14 residues. Trimming removed 4 bases from V and 8 bases from J; junction bases left unmatched: 7. CDR3 DNA: TGTGCCAGCAGTTCCGGACAGGGTCGCGATGAGCAGTTCTTC. This translates into CASSSGQGRDEQFF.

This chain connects TRBV14 to TRBJ2-7, with D possibly being TRBD2 (6 bases). Germline assignment: CDR1 SGHDN and CDR2 FVKESK. The V end was cut by 4 bases, the J end by 0 bases, with 16 bases between. The CDR3 has 16 amino acids. CDR3 sequence (DNA): TGTGCCAGCAGCCTTGGGGGACTTCAGCCCTCCTACGAGCAGTACTTC. Amino acid sequence: CASSLGGLQPSYEQYF.

This clone was seen a few times. The chain has TRBV5-1 and TRBJ1-2, with 12 bases aligning to TRBD1. In germline, CDR1 is SGHRS, CDR2 YFSETQ. Unmatched junction bases numbered 4, after V lost 2 bases and J lost 8 bases. The CDR3 spans 14 residues. CDR3 protein: CASSFRDRGRGYTF. CDR3 nucleotide sequence: TGCGCCAGCAGCTTCCGGGACAGGGGGCGAGGCTACACCTTC.

The chain joins TRBV28 to TRBJ2-4; 9 nucleotides match TRBD1. The CDR3 loop spans 13 amino acids. Per germline, CDR1 MDHEN and CDR2 SYDVKM. The trim removed 6 bases at V and 5 bases at J, leaving 2 bases unmatched. As DNA, the CDR3 is TGTGCCAGCAGCCGGGACAGGGAAAACATTCAGTACTTC. It is translated as CASSRDRENIQYF.

Only a few counts were recorded for this clone. This rearrangement joins TRBV9 to TRBJ2-1; D is possibly TRBD1 or TRBD2 (5 bases each). Looked up from germline, CDR1 is SGDLS and CDR2 is YYNGEE. The CDR3 is made up of 13 amino acids. V lost 0 bases, J lost 7 bases, and 8 bases lay in between. The CDR3 DNA reads TGTGCCAGCAGCGTAGGGGGGAGAAATGAGCAGTTCTTC. Amino acids: CASSVGGRNEQFF. Full variable domain (rest looked up from reference TRBV9 and TRBJ2-1): DSGVTQTPKHLITATGQRVTLRCSPRSGDLSVYWYQQSLDQGLQFLIQYYNGEERAKGNILERFSAQQFPDLHSELNLSSLELGDSALYFCASSVGGRNEQFFGPGTRLTVL.

The genes are TRBV7-9 and TRBJ2-7, with D perhaps TRBD1 or TRBD2 (5 bases each). V was shortened by 2 bases and J by 0 bases, with 17 bases between the two germline ends. The CDR3 sequence is 17 residues long. Per the germline V gene, CDR1 is SEHNR and CDR2 is FQNEAQ (reference sequence). The CDR3 DNA is TGTGCCAGCAGCTTACCCTCAGGGTGGGGGAGCTCCTACGAGCAGTACTTC. Residues: CASSLPSGWGSSYEQYF.

V usage is TRBV30 and J usage is TRBJ2-7, with TRBD1 identical over 8 bases. CDR3 length: 15 residues. V dropped 3 bases and J dropped 4; count of bases not matched to a gene: 11. Looked up from germline, CDR1 is GTSNPN and CDR2 is SVGIG (reference sequence). Written as DNA, the CDR3 is TGTGCCTGGAGACAAATTGGACAGGGAATGTACGAGCAGTACTTC. It encodes CAWRQIGQGMYEQYF.

The V and J genes are TRBV4-1 and TRBJ1-5; possibly TRBD1 for D (6 bases). The ends were cut back, 0 bases at V and 7 bases at J, with 13 bases in the middle. The germline gives CDR1 MGHRA, CDR2 YSYEKL. This CDR3 spans 15 amino acids. CDR3 in DNA: TGCGCCAGCAGCCAAGACCGGGGGCGACTACAGCCCCAGCATTTT. Translating gives CASSQDRGRLQPQHF.

This rearrangement joins TRBV28 to TRBJ2-1; either TRBD1 or TRBD2 may supply D (6 bases each). This CDR3 is built from 14 residues. V was pared by 4 bases and J by 8 bases, with 15 bases between. The germline V gene encodes CDR1 MDHEN and CDR2 SYDVKM. The CDR3 protein is CASSSPGGGDEQFF. The DNA for the CDR3 is TGTGCCAGCAGTTCCCCCGGGGGCGGGGATGAGCAGTTCTTC.

The table lists this clone with a few counts. CDR3 sequence (DNA): TGTGCCATCAGTGTACAAGCCGGAAACACCATATATTTT. Amino acids: CAISVQAGNTIYF. This sequence joins TRBV10-3 and TRBJ1-3; D uncertain. This CDR3 has 13 residues. V lost 4 bases and J 4 bases, leaving 8 bases between the germline ends. The germline V gene has CDR1 ENHRY and CDR2 SYGVKD.

This sequence joins TRBV4-1 and TRBJ1-2; TRBD1 matches 8 bases. Germline values: CDR1 MGHRA, CDR2 YSYEKL. The CDR3 is 13 residues long. V was clipped by 0 bases and J by 13 bases; unmatched bases: 7. CDR3 region: CASSQDGTTGGTF. CDR3 sequence (DNA): TGCGCCAGCAGCCAAGATGGGACAACAGGGGGCACCTTC.

This clone was counted only a few times. The chain couples TRBV7-8 to TRBJ1-5, with a tentative D call TRBD1 (6 bases). The CDR3 contains 13 residues. Germline V gene lookup returns CDR1 SGHVS and CDR2 FQNEAQ. Trimming stripped 5 bases from V and 4 bases from J, with 9 bases between. CDR3 DNA: TGTGCCAGCAGCAACAGGGAGAATCAGCCCCAGCATTTT. It encodes CASSNRENQPQHF.

The J gene is TRBJ2-2, the V gene TRBV30, with a tentative D call TRBD2 (6 bases). Trimming left V 3 bases short and J 1 base short, with 9 bases between. Germline V gene lookup returns CDR1 GTSNPN and CDR2 SVGIG (reference sequence). The CDR3 is 14 amino acids. The CDR3 protein is CAWRGGENTGELFF. CDR3 nucleotide sequence: TGTGCCTGGAGGGGCGGGGAGAACACCGGGGAGCTGTTTTTT.

The genes are TRBV7-8 and TRBJ2-5; TRBD2 aligns across 9 bases. V lost 2 bases, J lost 0 bases, and 7 bases stayed unmatched. Germline-derived CDR1 and CDR2 are SGHVS and FQNEAQ. This CDR3 has 17 residues. Here the CDR3 reads CASSLWRGGTHQETQYF. CDR3 DNA: TGTGCCAGCAGCTTATGGCGGGGGGGGACCCACCAAGAGACCCAGTACTTC. Looking up the rest from reference TRBV7-8 and TRBJ2-5 gives the full variable domain: GAGVSQSPRYKVAKRGQDVALRCDPISGHVSLFWYQQALGQGPEFLTYFQNEAQLDKSGLPSDRFFAERPEGSVSTLKIQRTQQEDSAVYLCASSLWRGGTHQETQYFGPGTRLLVL.

The gene calls are TRBV30 and TRBJ1-4, with a possible D match to TRBD1 (5 bases). The V and J ends lost 0 bases and 4 bases respectively, with 18 bases between them. The germline gives CDR1 GTSNPN, CDR2 SVGIG (reference sequence). The CDR3 consists of 17 residues. CDR3 bases: TGTGCCTGGAGTGTAAAAGGGGCGGTCCCCCTTAATGAAAAACTGTTTTTT. Protein sequence: CAWSVKGAVPLNEKLFF. Supplemented by reference TRBV30 and TRBJ1-4, the full variable domain reads SQTIHQWPATLVQPVGSPLSLECTVEGTSNPNLYWYRQAAGRGLQLLFYSVGIGQISSEVPQNLSASRPQDRQFILSSKKLLLSDSGFYLCAWSVKGAVPLNEKLFFGSGTQLSVL.

This clone has just a few counts. The chain is built from TRBV7-9 and TRBJ1-6; 8 bases align to TRBD1. The germline V gene encodes CDR1 SEHNR and CDR2 FQNEAQ (reference sequence). Trimming cost V 3 bases and J 4 bases; bases outside gene matches: 5. The CDR3 is 16 amino acids. The CDR3 bases are TGTGCCAGCAGCTTGAACAGGGGGGTTTATAATTCACCCCTCCACTTT. Amino acids: CASSLNRGVYNSPLHF.

This clone was detected a few times. The chain couples TRBV5-4 to TRBJ1-1, with D perhaps matching TRBD1 (6 bases). From germline, CDR1 is SGHNT and CDR2 YYREEE (reference sequence). Trimming cost V 2 bases and J 1 base, with 9 bases left between them. This CDR3 comprises 14 residues. Here the CDR3 DNA reads TGTGCCAGCAGCTTAGACAGGAAGAACACTGAAGCTTTCTTT. This encodes CASSLDRKNTEAFF.

This clone appeared a few times. The chain couples TRBV7-3 to TRBJ2-7; D might be TRBD1 or TRBD2, each matching 5 bases. V was trimmed by 5 bases and J by 6 bases, leaving 17 bases between them. This CDR3 has 14 residues. Per the germline V gene, CDR1 is SGHTA and CDR2 is FQGTGA. The CDR3 sequence: CASSHGASIGEQYF. CDR3 nucleotides: TGTGCCAGCAGCCACGGGGCCTCGATCGGCGAGCAGTACTTC.

Points on this clone: Within the sample, other DNA sequences also encode this same CDR3. This sequence joins TRBV5-1 and TRBJ2-7; no reliable D call. Trimming left V 0 bases short and J 3 bases short, with 7 bases between. CDR1 and CDR2 from the germline V gene are SGHRS and YFSETQ. The CDR3 spans 13 residues. The CDR3 nucleotides read TGCGCCAGCAGCTTGGACCCTATCTACGAGCAGTACTTC. This codes for CASSLDPIYEQYF.

Only a few counts were recorded for this clone. Here the CDR3 DNA reads TGTGCCATCAGTGGGCCGGGACAGGGAGATTCACCCCTCCACTTT. Translation: CAISGPGQGDSPLHF. The genes are TRBV10-3 and TRBJ1-6, with TRBD1 identical over 9 bases. The ends lost 4 bases at V and 8 bases at J; junction bases unmatched: 6. The length of the CDR3 is 15 residues. Germline lookup yields CDR1 ENHRY and CDR2 SYGVKD.